This TCR beta chain was obtained from a study of technical replicates of blood from a handful of donors. This table comes from immunoSEQ multiplex PCR, and its TCRdb copy is limited to in-frame clones, with some not included. The sample lists about 84,000 clones, about 97% occurring once. V dropped 1 base and J dropped 0 bases, with 8 bases sitting between them. This CDR3 has 15 residues. Germline V gives CDR1 SGHVS, CDR2 FQNEAQ. This receptor was identified in a human donor in good health. This chain uses TRBV7-8 with TRBJ2-3; maybe TRBD1 (5 bases). Sequencing was performed on T cells isolated from PBMCs. The CDR3 DNA sequence: TGTGCCAGCAGCTTAGAAGGGGCAAGCACAGATACGCAGTATTTT. It encodes CASSLEGASTDTQYF. Filled out from reference TRBV7-8 and TRBJ2-3, the complete variable domain reads GAGVSQSPRYKVAKRGQDVALRCDPISGHVSLFWYQQALGQGPEFLTYFQNEAQLDKSGLPSDRFFAERPEGSVSTLKIQRTQQEDSAVYLCASSLEGASTDTQYFGPGTRLTVL.